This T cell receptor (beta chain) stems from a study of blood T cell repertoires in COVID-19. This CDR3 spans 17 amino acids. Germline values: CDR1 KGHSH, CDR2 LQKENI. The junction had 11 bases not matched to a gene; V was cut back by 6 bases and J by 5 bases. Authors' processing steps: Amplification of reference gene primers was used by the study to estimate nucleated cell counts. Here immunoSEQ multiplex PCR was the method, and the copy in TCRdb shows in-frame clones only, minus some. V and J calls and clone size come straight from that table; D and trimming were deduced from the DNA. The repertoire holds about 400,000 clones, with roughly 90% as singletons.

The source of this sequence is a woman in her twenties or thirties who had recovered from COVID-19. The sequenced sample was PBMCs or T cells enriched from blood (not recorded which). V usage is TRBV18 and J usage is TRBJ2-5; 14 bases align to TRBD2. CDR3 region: CASSPSGTSGSRETQYF. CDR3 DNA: TGTGCCAGCTCTCCATCCGGGACTAGCGGGAGTAGGGAGACCCAGTACTTC.